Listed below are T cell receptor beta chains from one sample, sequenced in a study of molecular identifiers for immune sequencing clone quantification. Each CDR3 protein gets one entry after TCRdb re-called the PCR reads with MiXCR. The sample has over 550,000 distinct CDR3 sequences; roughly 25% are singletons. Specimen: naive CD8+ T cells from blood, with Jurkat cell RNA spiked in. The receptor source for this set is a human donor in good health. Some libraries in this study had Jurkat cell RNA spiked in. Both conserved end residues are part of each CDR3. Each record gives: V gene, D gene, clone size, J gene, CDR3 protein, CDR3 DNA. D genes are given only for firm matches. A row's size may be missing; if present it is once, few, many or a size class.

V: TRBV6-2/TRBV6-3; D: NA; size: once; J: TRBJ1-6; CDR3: CASRSGTLSSYNSPLHF; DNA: TGTGCCAGCAGGTCCGGGACACTGAGCTCCTATAATTCACCCCTCCACTTT
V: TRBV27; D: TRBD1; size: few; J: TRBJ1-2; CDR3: CASSLSVGTGFGYTF; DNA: TGTGCCAGCAGTTTATCGGTTGGGACAGGGTTTGGCTACACCTTC
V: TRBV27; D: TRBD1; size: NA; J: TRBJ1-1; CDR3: CAGSPRTGGATNTEAFF; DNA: TGTGCCGGCAGTCCCCGGACAGGGGGCGCGACGAACACTGAAGCTTTCTTT
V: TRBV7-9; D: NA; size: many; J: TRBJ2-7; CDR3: CASSRVGGTESYEQYF; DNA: TGTGCCAGCAGCCGAGTTGGCGGGACAGAGTCCTACGAGCAGTACTTC
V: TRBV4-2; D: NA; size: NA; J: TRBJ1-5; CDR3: CASSQAQAQPQHF; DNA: TGTGCCAGCAGCCAAGCGCAGGCTCAGCCCCAGCATTTT
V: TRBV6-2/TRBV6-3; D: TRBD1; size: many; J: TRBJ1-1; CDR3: CASSRTGSRTEAFF; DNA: TGTGCCAGCAGTAGGACAGGGAGTCGCACTGAAGCTTTCTTT
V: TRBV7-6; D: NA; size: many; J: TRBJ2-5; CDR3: CASSLLVGEYQETQYF; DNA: TGTGCCAGCAGCTTATTAGTGGGCGAATACCAAGAGACCCAGTACTTC
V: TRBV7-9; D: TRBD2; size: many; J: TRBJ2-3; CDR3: CASSSTSGSSTDTQYF; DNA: TGTGCCAGCAGCTCGACTAGCGGGAGTAGCACAGATACGCAGTATTTT
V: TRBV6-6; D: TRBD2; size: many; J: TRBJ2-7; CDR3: CASIGGDYEQYF; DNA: TGTGCCAGCATTGGGGGGGATTACGAGCAGTACTTC
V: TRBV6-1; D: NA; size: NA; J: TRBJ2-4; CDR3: CASSLPLGRSLDIQSF; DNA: TGTGCCAGCAGTCTCCCCCTAGGCCGCTCCCTGGACATTCAGTCCTTC
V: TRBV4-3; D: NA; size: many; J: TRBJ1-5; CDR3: CASSQDRGYSNQPQHF; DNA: TGCGCCAGCAGCCAAGACAGGGGATATAGCAATCAGCCCCAGCATTTT
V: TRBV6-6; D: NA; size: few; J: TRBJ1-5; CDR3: CASSFRGPHAQSNQPQHF; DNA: TGTGCCAGCAGTTTCCGGGGCCCGCATGCTCAAAGCAATCAGCCCCAGCATTTT
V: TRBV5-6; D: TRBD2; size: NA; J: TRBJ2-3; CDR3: CASSSAGPVNTQYF; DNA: TGTGCCAGCAGCTCAGCGGGGCCGGTAAATACACAGTATTTT
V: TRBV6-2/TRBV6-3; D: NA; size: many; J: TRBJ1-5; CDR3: CASRSTGVGNQPQHF; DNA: TGTGCCAGCAGATCCACAGGTGTCGGCAATCAGCCCCAGCATTTT
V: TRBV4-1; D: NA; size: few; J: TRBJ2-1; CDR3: CASSQDSQDTYNEQFF; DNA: TGCGCCAGCAGCCAAGATTCCCAGGACACCTACAATGAGCAGTTCTTC
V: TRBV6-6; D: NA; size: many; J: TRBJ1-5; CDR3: CASTQGSNQPQHF; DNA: TGTGCCAGCACCCAGGGTTCCAATCAGCCCCAGCATTTT
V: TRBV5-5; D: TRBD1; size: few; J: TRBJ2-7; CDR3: CASSFYRGWSYEQYF; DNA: TGTGCCAGCAGCTTTTACAGGGGGTGGTCCTACGAGCAGTACTTC
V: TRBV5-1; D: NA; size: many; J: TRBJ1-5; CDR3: CASSLTPVRGTSNQPQHF; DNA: TGCGCCAGCAGCTTGACCCCTGTTAGAGGGACAAGCAATCAGCCCCAGCATTTT
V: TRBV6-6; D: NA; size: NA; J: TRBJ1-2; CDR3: CASSYTLSPSPEGYTF; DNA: TGTGCCAGCAGTTATACCTTATCCCCCTCACCTGAGGGCTACACCTTC
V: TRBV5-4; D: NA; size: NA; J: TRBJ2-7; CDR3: CASSLFADPYEQYF; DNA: TGTGCCAGCAGCTTGTTTGCGGATCCATACGAGCAGTACTTC
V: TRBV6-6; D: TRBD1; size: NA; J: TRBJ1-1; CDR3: CASNPLLRDRDTEAFF; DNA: TGTGCCAGCAATCCACTCCTCCGGGACAGGGACACTGAAGCTTTCTTT
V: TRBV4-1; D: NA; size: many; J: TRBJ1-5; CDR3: CASSPTAGASNQPQHF; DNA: TGCGCCAGCAGCCCTACTGCAGGGGCAAGCAATCAGCCCCAGCATTTT
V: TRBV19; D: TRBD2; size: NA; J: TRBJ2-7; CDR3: CASSSTSGTFYEQYF; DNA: TGTGCCAGTAGTAGCACTAGCGGGACCTTCTACGAGCAGTACTTC
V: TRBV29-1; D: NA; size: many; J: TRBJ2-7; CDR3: CSVQQGLGGYEQYF; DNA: TGCAGCGTTCAACAGGGACTGGGAGGGTACGAGCAGTACTTC
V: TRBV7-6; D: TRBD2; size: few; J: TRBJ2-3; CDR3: CASSALTTMAGVADTQYF; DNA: TGTGCCAGCAGCGCTCTTACTACTATGGCGGGGGTTGCAGATACGCAGTATTTT
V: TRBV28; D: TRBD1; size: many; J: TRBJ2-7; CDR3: CASSMGQGPYEQYF; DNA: TGTGCCTCCTCGATGGGACAGGGGCCCTACGAGCAGTACTTC
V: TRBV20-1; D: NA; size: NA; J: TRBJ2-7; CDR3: CSAWTGEGGYEQYF; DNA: TGCAGTGCTTGGACGGGAGAAGGCGGCTACGAGCAGTACTTC
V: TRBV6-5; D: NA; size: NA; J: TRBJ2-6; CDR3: CATGGHSGANVLTF; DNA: TGTGCCACCGGGGGGCACTCTGGGGCCAACGTCCTGACTTTC
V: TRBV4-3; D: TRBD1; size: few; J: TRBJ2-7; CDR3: CASSQKGGTGKYEQYF; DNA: TGCGCCAGCAGCCAAAAAGGAGGGACAGGGAAATACGAGCAGTACTTC
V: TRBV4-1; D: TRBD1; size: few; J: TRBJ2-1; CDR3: CASSQGVPGQVYNEQFF; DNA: TGCGCCAGCAGCCAAGGGGTGCCGGGACAGGTCTACAATGAGCAGTTCTTC
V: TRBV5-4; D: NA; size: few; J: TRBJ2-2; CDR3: CASSLERGIVGELFF; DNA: TGTGCCAGCAGCTTGGAGAGGGGGATTGTCGGGGAGCTGTTTTTT
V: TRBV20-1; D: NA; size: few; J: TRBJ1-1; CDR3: CSARDVRAEAFF; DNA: TGCAGTGCTAGAGATGTAAGGGCTGAAGCTTTCTTT
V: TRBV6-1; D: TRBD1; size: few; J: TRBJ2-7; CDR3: CASTFSRDRGYEQYF; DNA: TGTGCCAGCACTTTCAGCCGGGACAGGGGGTACGAGCAGTACTTC
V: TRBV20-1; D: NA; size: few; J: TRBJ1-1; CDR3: CSAPEVGTEAFF; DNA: TGCAGTGCCCCCGAGGTCGGCACTGAAGCTTTCTTT
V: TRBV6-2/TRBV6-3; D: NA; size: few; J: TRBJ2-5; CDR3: CASSWVSGSGETQYF; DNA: TGTGCCAGCAGTTGGGTCTCGGGGAGCGGAGAGACCCAGTACTTC
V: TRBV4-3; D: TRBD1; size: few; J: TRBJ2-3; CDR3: CASSQDLGQSTDTQYF; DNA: TGCGCCAGCAGCCAAGACCTGGGACAGTCCACAGATACGCAGTATTTT
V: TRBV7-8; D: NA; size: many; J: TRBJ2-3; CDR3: CASSLDRILGTDTQYF; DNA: TGTGCCAGCAGCTTGGATCGGATATTGGGCACAGATACGCAGTATTTT
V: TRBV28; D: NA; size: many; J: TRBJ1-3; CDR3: CASSWTAGNTIYF; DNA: TGTGCCAGCAGCTGGACAGCGGGAAACACCATATATTTT
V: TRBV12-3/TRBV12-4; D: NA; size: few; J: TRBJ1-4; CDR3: CASSSWEGVGEKLFF; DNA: TGTGCCAGCAGTTCTTGGGAGGGGGTAGGTGAAAAACTGTTTTTT
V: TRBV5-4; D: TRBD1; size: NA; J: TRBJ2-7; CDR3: CASNPGGDRNPYEQYF; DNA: TGTGCCAGCAACCCCGGAGGGGACAGGAATCCCTACGAGCAGTACTTC
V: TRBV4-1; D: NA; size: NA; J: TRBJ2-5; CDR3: CASSTPPGAVKETQYF; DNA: TGCGCCAGCAGCACCCCGCCGGGGGCGGTAAAAGAGACCCAGTACTTC
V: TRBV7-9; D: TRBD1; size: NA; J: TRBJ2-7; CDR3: CASSLGWGQGTYEQYF; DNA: TGTGCCAGCAGCTTAGGATGGGGACAGGGGACCTACGAGCAGTACTTC